Listed here are 6 T cell receptor beta chains from one sample, sequenced in a study of T-cell reconstitution after alpha-beta-depleted transplantation in children. Preparing the TCRbeta library involved the use of unique molecular identifiers. TCRdb re-called the PCR reads through MiXCR, storing one row per CDR3 protein. This sample has 450,000 to 500,000 distinct CDR3 sequences; roughly an eighth occur once, and the top ten carry roughly 5.4%. The sample in question was PBMCs from the stem cell graft donor, obtained from the stem cell graft. The receptor source for this set is a human donor who donated a stem cell graft to a child with combined immunodeficiency.

In this sample, this clonotype turned up many times. V and J are TRBV29-1 and TRBJ2-5; 12 bases line up with TRBD1. The CDR3 runs 14 residues. Germline CDR1 is SQVTM and CDR2 is ANQGSEA. V gave up 7 bases and J gave up 0 bases; unmatched junction bases: 3. The CDR3 bases are TGCAGCGGGGGACAGGGGGCTTACCAAGAGACCCAGTACTTC. Protein: CSGGQGAYQETQYF.

This clonotype was recorded many times. A read error may produce the germline difference seen at one junction end. The gene calls are TRBV12-3 or TRBV12-4 and TRBJ2-1; 7 positions match TRBD2. The CDR3 is made up of 16 amino acids. In nucleotides, the CDR3 is TGTGCCAGCAGCTTAGGCGGCGGGAGCTCCTACAATGAGCAGTTCTTC. It translates to CASSLGGGSSYNEQFF.

The sample holds many counts of this clonotype. V usage is TRBV12-3 or TRBV12-4 and J usage is TRBJ2-7, with unresolved D. V lost 3 bases to trimming and J lost 7 bases, with 7 bases between them. The CDR3 spans 11 residues. CDR3 residues: CASSFGQEQYF. The CDR3 coding sequence is TGTGCCAGCAGTTTTGGGCAGGAGCAGTACTTC.

The chain links TRBV5-5 to TRBJ2-5, with 11 bases aligning to TRBD2. CDR1 SGHKS and CDR2 YYEKEE come from the germline V gene (reference sequence). This CDR3 comprises 16 residues. After removal of 4 bases from V and 5 bases from J, the junction contained 10 bases not matched to a gene. The DNA for the CDR3 is TGTGCCAGCAGCCTGATTGTAGCGGGGGGGCGGGAGACCCAGTACTTC. Translating it yields CASSLIVAGGRETQYF.

In its sample, this clonotype was seen a few times. The V and J genes are TRBV12-3 or TRBV12-4 and TRBJ2-2; maybe TRBD2 (6 bases). The CDR3 length is 17 residues. V lost 3 bases and J 1 base, leaving 15 bases between the germline ends. CDR3 in DNA: TGTGCCAGCAGTTTTTTAGGACGGAGGGGGAACACCGGGGAGCTGTTTTTT. Translation: CASSFLGRRGNTGELFF.

The chain employs TRBV11-2 and TRBJ2-3, with 8 bases identical to TRBD2. Germline trimming cut 5 bases from V and 3 bases from J; bases unmatched to any gene: 13. This CDR3 is 17 amino acids long. Germline V gives CDR1 SGHAT, CDR2 FQNNGV. CDR3 coding DNA: TGTGCCAGCAGCGACTCCCCTCCGGGACTAGGTACAGATACGCAGTATTTT. Translated: CASSDSPPGLGTDTQYF.